Below are 2 T cell receptor beta chains sequenced from a single sample in a study of spatial heterogeneity in lung cancer. TCRdb reanalysed the 5' RACE reads using MiXCR and keeps one entry per CDR3 protein. The data contain around 10,000 distinct CDR3 sequences, 3% to 4.5% of them singletons. Time point noted: sample taken at primary tumor resection. Frozen PBMC, nontumor lung or tumor provided whole RNA, which was sequenced unsorted. The sample in question was normal lung tissue next to the tumor, obtained at surgery. These receptors were collected from a male donor with early-stage non-small cell lung cancer.

This clonotype has a count of ten or more. Because this beta chain is a stray read in a library intended to capture alpha chains, its abundance should not be given much weight. The chain uses TRBV28 and TRBJ2-7; 10 bases are shared with TRBD1. The CDR3 runs to 14 residues. The trim removed 7 bases at V and 9 bases at J, leaving 12 bases unmatched. Germline CDR1 is MDHEN and CDR2 is SYDVKM. CDR3 region: CASTFEDRGTGQYF. CDR3 DNA sequence: TGTGCCAGCACTTTTGAGGACAGGGGGACCGGGCAGTACTTC.

As regards this clonotype: The library was designed around alpha chains, so this beta chain is a stray read whose abundance carries little weight. The chain joins TRBV6-5 to TRBJ1-1; a weak D match, TRBD1 (5 bases). The CDR3 has 13 residues. Germline V gene sequence: CDR1 MNHEY, CDR2 SVGAGI. V was trimmed by 1 base and J by 5 bases, leaving 8 bases between them. CDR3 residues: CASSYFGGTEAFF. The CDR3 nucleotides read TGTGCCAGCAGTTACTTCGGGGGGACTGAAGCTTTCTTT.